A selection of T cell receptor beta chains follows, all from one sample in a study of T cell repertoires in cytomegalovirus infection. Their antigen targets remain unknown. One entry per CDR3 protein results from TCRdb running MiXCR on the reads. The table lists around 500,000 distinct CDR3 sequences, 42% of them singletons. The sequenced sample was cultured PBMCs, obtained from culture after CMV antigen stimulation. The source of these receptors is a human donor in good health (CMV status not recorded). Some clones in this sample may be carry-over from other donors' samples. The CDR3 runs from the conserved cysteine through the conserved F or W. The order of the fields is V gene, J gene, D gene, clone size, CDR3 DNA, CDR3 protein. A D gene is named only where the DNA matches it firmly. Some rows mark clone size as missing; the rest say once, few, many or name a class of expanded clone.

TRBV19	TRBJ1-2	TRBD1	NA	TGTGCCAGTACCAGGACAGGGGAGGACTATGGCTACACCTTC	CASTRTGEDYGYTF
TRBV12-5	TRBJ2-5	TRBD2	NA	TGTGCTAGTGGTTTGTCCCCGAGACTAGCGGGAGACCAAGAGACCCAGTACTTC	CASGLSPRLAGDQETQYF
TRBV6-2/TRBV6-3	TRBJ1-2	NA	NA	TGTGCCAGCAGTCCCGACAGATACTATGGCTACACCTTC	CASSPDRYYGYTF
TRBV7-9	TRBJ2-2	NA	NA	TGTGCCAGCAGCTTTTACAGGGACACCGGGGAGCTGTTTTTT	CASSFYRDTGELFF
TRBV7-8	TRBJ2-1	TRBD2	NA	TGTGCCAGCAGCTTACTCTTAGCGGGAGGTCTCAATGAGCAGTTCTTC	CASSLLLAGGLNEQFF
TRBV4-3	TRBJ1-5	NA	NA	TGCGCCAGCAGCCTCATCCGGGGTGGCAATCAGCCCCAGCATTTT	CASSLIRGGNQPQHF
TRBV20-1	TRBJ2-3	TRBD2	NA	TGCAGTGCTGCCGATCTAGCGGGAGAAATCACAGATACGCAGTATTTT	CSAADLAGEITDTQYF
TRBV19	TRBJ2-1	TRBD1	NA	TGTGCCAGTACGGACAGGGGGCGATACAATGAGCAGTTCTTC	CASTDRGRYNEQFF
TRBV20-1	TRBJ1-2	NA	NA	TGCAGTGCTGGCGAAACAGGGAACTATGGCTACACCTTC	CSAGETGNYGYTF
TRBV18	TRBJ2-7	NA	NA	TGTGCCAGTTCCCCGGGGGCCACCTACGAGCAGTACTTC	CASSPGATYEQYF
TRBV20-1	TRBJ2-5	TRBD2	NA	TGCAGTGCTAGAGCGAGCGGGGGCGAAGAGACCCAGTACTTC	CSARASGGEETQYF
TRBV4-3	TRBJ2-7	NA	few	TGCGCCAGCAGCCAAGATTCCGGTACCTACGAGCAGTACTTC	CASSQDSGTYEQYF
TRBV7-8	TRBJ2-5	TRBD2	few	TGTGCCAGCAGCTTAAGACTAGCGGGAGGGAAAGAGACCCAGTACTTC	CASSLRLAGGKETQYF
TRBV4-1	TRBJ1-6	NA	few	TGCGCCAGCAGCCAACCGAGGACTGCCTCACCCCTCCACTTT	CASSQPRTASPLHF
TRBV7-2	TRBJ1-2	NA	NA	TGTGCCAGCAGTTCTGACATGTTCTATGGCGGCTACACCTTC	CASSSDMFYGGYTF
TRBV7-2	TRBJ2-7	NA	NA	TGTGCCAGCAGCTTATTGATAACCTACGAGCAGTACTTC	CASSLLITYEQYF
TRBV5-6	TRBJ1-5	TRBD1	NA	TGTGCCAGCAGCTTTTCAGGGGGCGGATATCAGCCCCAGCATTTT	CASSFSGGGYQPQHF
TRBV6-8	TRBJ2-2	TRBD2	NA	TGTGCCAGCAGTGCCGGGACTAGCGGGGGGGTTGCCGGGGAGCTGTTTTTT	CASSAGTSGGVAGELFF
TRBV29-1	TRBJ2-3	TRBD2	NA	TGCAGCGTTGAAGTGGGACTAGCGGGGGCATTCACAGATACGCAGTATTTT	CSVEVGLAGAFTDTQYF
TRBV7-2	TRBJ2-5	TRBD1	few	TGTGCCAGCAGCCCCCCCCGGACAGGGGAAGAGACCCAGTACTTC	CASSPPRTGEETQYF
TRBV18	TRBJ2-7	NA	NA	TGTGCCAGCTCACCCTCTTCAGGGTACGAGCAGTACTTC	CASSPSSGYEQYF
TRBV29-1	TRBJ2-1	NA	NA	TGCAGCGTCCCCCCCACCCACAGTTACAATGAGCAGTTCTTC	CSVPPTHSYNEQFF
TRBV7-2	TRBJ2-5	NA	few	TGTGCCAGCAGCTTAGGGCTACTAGCTGGTGAGACCCAGTACTTC	CASSLGLLAGETQYF
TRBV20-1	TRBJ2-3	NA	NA	TGCAGTGCTCAGTTAGCGGAGATCACAGATACGCAGTATTTT	CSAQLAEITDTQYF
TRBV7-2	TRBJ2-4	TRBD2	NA	TGTGCCAGCGGGAGGGTAGCGGGAGAAAACATTCAGTACTTC	CASGRVAGENIQYF
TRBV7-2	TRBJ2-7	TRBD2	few	TGTGCCAGCCAGAAGCGGGAGATAAGGTCCTACGAGCAGTACTTC	CASQKREIRSYEQYF
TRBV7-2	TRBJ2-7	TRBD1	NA	TGTGCCAGCAGCGGAACCGGGACAGGGGGCGCGAGATGGACGCAACCATACTACGAGCAGTACTTC	CASSGTGTGGARWTQPYYEQYF
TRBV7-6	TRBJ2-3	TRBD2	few	TGTGCCAGCAGCTTTGGGGGGACTAGCGGTACAGATACGCAGTATTTT	CASSFGGTSGTDTQYF
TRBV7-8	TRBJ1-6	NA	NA	TGTGCCAGCAGCTCGAGGGGGGATGCGGCTTCACCCCTCCACTTT	CASSSRGDAASPLHF
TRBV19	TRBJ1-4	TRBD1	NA	TGTGCCAGTAGTCCCCCGGACAGGGTGGGGAAAAAACTGTTTTTT	CASSPPDRVGKKLFF
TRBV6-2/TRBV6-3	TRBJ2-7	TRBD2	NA	TGTGCCAGCACAGAAACTAGCGTCTCCTACGAGCAGTACTTC	CASTETSVSYEQYF
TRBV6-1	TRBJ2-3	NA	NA	TGTGCCAGCAAAGGCCAACGCACAGATACGCAGTATTTT	CASKGQRTDTQYF
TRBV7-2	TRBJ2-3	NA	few	TGTGCCAGCAGCTCCCGGGCCACAGATACGCAGTATTTT	CASSSRATDTQYF
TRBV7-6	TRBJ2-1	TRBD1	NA	TGTGCCAGCAGCCCTTTACAGGGGATCAATGAGCAGTTCTTC	CASSPLQGINEQFF
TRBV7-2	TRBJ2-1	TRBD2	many	TGTGCCAGCAGCATGTCTAGCGGGACTTACAATGAGCAGTTCTTC	CASSMSSGTYNEQFF
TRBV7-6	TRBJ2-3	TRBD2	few	TGTGCCAGCAGCTTAGGTCTAGCGGGGGGAACTAGCACAGATACGCAGTATTTT	CASSLGLAGGTSTDTQYF
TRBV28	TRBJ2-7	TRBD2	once	TGTGCCAGCAGTTCCCCCTACCTGACTAGCGCGAGCTCCTACGAGCAGTACTTC	CASSSPYLTSASSYEQYF
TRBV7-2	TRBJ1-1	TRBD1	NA	TGTGCCAGCGGAGGGGACAGGCGTCGTGAAGCTTTCTTT	CASGGDRRREAFF
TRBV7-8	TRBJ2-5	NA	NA	TGTGCCAGCAGCTTACCGGGCAGGTTAGAGGAGACCCAGTACTTC	CASSLPGRLEETQYF
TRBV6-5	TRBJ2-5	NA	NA	TGTGCCAGCAGTTACTCGCACCCAACAGCCTGGACACAAGAGACCCAGTACTTC	CASSYSHPTAWTQETQYF
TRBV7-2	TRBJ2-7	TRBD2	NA	TGTGCCAGCAGCTCCTGGGCGGGAGATTACTACGAGCAGTACTTC	CASSSWAGDYYEQYF
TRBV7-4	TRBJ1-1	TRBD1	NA	TGTGCCAGCAGCGGACAGGGTTCTGAAGCTTTCTTT	CASSGQGSEAFF
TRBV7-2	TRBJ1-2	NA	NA	TGTGCCAGCGCGGTTTCGGACAGTGATTACTATGGCTACAACTTC	CASAVSDSDYYGYNF
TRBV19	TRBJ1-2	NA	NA	TGTGCCAGCAGTGAGCCACAGGGCGACTATGGCTACACCTTC	CASSEPQGDYGYTF
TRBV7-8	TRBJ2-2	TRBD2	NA	TGTGCCAGGAGCGGACGACTAGCGACGAACACCGGGGAGCTGTTTTTT	CARSGRLATNTGELFF
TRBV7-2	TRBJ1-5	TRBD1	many	TGTGCCAGCAGCCTCCGACAGGGAGATCAGCCCCAGCATTTT	CASSLRQGDQPQHF
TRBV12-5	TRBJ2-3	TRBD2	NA	TGTGCTATTGGTTTGGCCCTAGCGGGGGGCACAGATACGCAGTATTTT	CAIGLALAGGTDTQYF
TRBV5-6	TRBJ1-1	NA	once	TGTGCCAGCAGCTTGGAGATCGACACTGAAGCTTTCTTT	CASSLEIDTEAFF
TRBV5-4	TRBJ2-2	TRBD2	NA	TGTGCCAGCAGCTCCCATACTAGCGGGAAGATCACCGGGGAGCTGTTTTTT	CASSSHTSGKITGELFF
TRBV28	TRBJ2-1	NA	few	TGTGCCAGCAGGTCGGGGAATGAGCAGTTCTTC	CASRSGNEQFF
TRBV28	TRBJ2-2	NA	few	TGTGCCAGCAGTCTTTCCTCCCAGGGTGCCGGGGAGCTGTTTTTT	CASSLSSQGAGELFF
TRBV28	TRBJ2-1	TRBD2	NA	TGTGCCAGCAGTCTCAACATCGGCTCCGGGGGGAATGAGCAGTTCTTC	CASSLNIGSGGNEQFF